Below are 30 T cell receptor beta chains sequenced from a single sample in a study of control samples from healthy donors and cancer patients. The protocol was immunoSEQ multiplex PCR, while the TCRdb copy is restricted to in-frame clones and leaves out a portion. The sample consists of roughly 120,000 clones, around 96% of them appearing once. Sequencing was carried out using blood. All receptors come from a man aged 30 to 45 in good health.

The chain couples TRBV9 to TRBJ2-1, with 10 bases fitting TRBD1. Looked up from germline, CDR1 is SGDLS and CDR2 is YYNGEE. V lost 4 bases to trimming and J lost 6 bases; unmatched junction nucleotides: 16. The CDR3 has 18 amino acids. The CDR3, as DNA: TGTGCCAGCAGCCCACGGACAGGGGGGGAAGCGGGGGCCAATGAGCAGTTCTTC. It yields the protein CASSPRTGGEAGANEQFF.

This chain links TRBV5-4 with TRBJ2-7; 8 positions agree with TRBD1. The CDR3 length is 14 residues. Germline V gene lookup returns CDR1 SGHNT and CDR2 YYREEE (reference sequence). The V and J ends lost 4 bases and 7 bases, in that order; junction bases with no gene match: 10. CDR3 coding DNA: TGTGCCAGCAGCGGTGGACAGGGAAGGAAAGAGCAGTACTTC. Protein: CASSGGQGRKEQYF.

The J gene is TRBJ1-2, the V gene TRBV7-9, with no clear D. The CDR3 contains 13 residues. The V and J ends lost 6 bases and 4 bases respectively, with 12 bases between them. Looked up from germline, CDR1 is SEHNR and CDR2 is FQNEAQ (reference sequence). CDR3 loop: CASSPTEPYGYTF. For the CDR3, the DNA is TGTGCCAGCAGTCCGACGGAGCCCTATGGCTACACCTTC.

The CDR3 here is CATRGGIHEKLFF. The CDR3 DNA sequence: TGTGCCACCCGAGGGGGTATACATGAAAAACTGTTTTTT. The J gene is TRBJ1-4, the V gene TRBV15; D possibly corresponds to TRBD1 (6 bases). CDR3 length equals 13 residues. V lost 8 bases, J lost 6 bases, and 13 bases lay in between. Germline loops: CDR1 LNHNV, CDR2 YYDKDF (reference sequence).

The V and J genes are TRBV19 and TRBJ1-1; D remains ambiguous. There are 14 residues in the CDR3. Germline V gene lookup returns CDR1 LNHDA and CDR2 SQIVND (reference sequence). Trimming left V 6 bases short and J 7 bases short, with 18 bases between. The DNA for the CDR3 is TGTGCCAGTAGAGAAATTGTTGTTGAGAGTGAAGCTTTCTTT. This codes for CASREIVVESEAFF.

The rearrangement joins TRBV7-2 to TRBJ2-1; TRBD2 matches at 7 bases. V was clipped by 2 bases and J by 3 bases; unmatched bases: 4. This CDR3 region has 15 residues. Germline CDR1 is SGHTA and CDR2 is FQGNSA. The CDR3 region is CASSLTAGSYNEQFF. CDR3 coding DNA: TGTGCCAGCAGCTTAACAGCGGGGAGCTACAATGAGCAGTTCTTC.

This clone was seen a few times. The chain joins TRBV6-4 to TRBJ2-5, with 7 bases matching TRBD1. CDR1 MRHNA and CDR2 SNTAGT come from the germline V gene. With 3 bases clipped from V and 5 bases from J, the junction kept 6 bases outside the gene matches. The CDR3 loop spans 14 amino acids. CDR3 sequence (DNA): TGTGCCAGCAGTGAACAGGGGTCAAGGGAGACCCAGTACTTC. It specifies CASSEQGSRETQYF.

The V gene is TRBV28, the J gene TRBJ2-1, with TRBD2 as a possible D gene (5 bases). Looked up from germline, CDR1 is MDHEN and CDR2 is SYDVKM. Trimming pared 5 bases from V and 4 bases from J, leaving 12 bases between. This CDR3 is 14 amino acids long. The CDR3 here is CASSPIEGYNEQFF. The CDR3 bases are TGTGCCAGCAGTCCCATTGAGGGATACAATGAGCAGTTCTTC.

The table lists this clone with a few counts. The V call is TRBV7-8, the J call TRBJ2-3; perhaps TRBD2 as D (5 bases). The CDR3 is 16 residues long. CDR1 and CDR2 from the germline V gene are SGHVS and FQNEAQ. Trimming left V 4 bases short and J 11 bases short, with 25 bases between. Here the CDR3 reads CASSSPLRTGAEGQYF. The CDR3 DNA sequence: TGTGCCAGCAGCTCCCCGCTGAGGACTGGAGCAGAGGGGCAGTATTTT.

The V gene is TRBV20-1, the J gene TRBJ2-1; D may match TRBD1 or TRBD2 (5 bases each). The germline V gene encodes CDR1 DFQATT and CDR2 SNEGSKA (reference sequence). The CDR3 is 14 amino acids. V lost 3 bases to trimming and J lost 4 bases, with 13 bases between them. CDR3 loop: CSASSGGGYNEQFF. The CDR3 DNA follows: TGCAGTGCTAGTTCTGGGGGTGGATACAATGAGCAGTTCTTC.

This chain links TRBV30 with TRBJ2-7, with D hard to call. Germline V gene data show CDR1 as GTSNPN and CDR2 as SVGIG (reference sequence). Trimming took off 2 bases at V and 3 bases at J, with 8 bases between the two ends. The CDR3 is 12 residues long. CDR3: CAWSRLFYEQYF. The CDR3 bases are TGTGCCTGGAGTCGGCTCTTCTACGAGCAGTACTTC.

The rearrangement uses TRBV7-3 and TRBJ2-5; D is perhaps TRBD1 or TRBD2 (6 bases each). The CDR3 sequence is 14 residues long. CDR1 and CDR2 (germline): SGHTA, FQGTGA. Trimming pared 0 bases from V and 4 bases from J, leaving 9 bases between. CDR3 DNA sequence: TGTGCCAGCAGCTTAACGCCGGGGGCAGAGACCCAGTACTTC. It codes for CASSLTPGAETQYF.

This chain links TRBV11-2 with TRBJ2-2; 10 bases line up with TRBD2. CDR1 and CDR2 from the germline V gene are SGHAT and FQNNGV. Trimming cost V 4 bases and J 7 bases; bases outside gene matches: 9. The CDR3 covers 16 residues. This chain's CDR3 is CASSSGGTSVFGELFF. The CDR3 coding sequence is TGTGCCAGCAGCTCCGGCGGGACTAGCGTTTTCGGGGAGCTGTTTTTT.

As to this clone: The same CDR3 can be traced to other DNA sequences in this sample. V gene TRBV3-1 (or the pseudogene TRBV3-2) combines with J gene TRBJ1-2, with D maybe TRBD1 (5 bases). With 1 base removed from V and 0 bases from J, the gap between germline ends came to 9 bases. Germline V gene data show CDR1 as LGHDT and CDR2 as YNNKEL (reference sequence). This CDR3 region has 15 residues. CDR3 sequence reads: CASSQAGTANYGYTF. In DNA form, the CDR3 reads TGTGCCAGCAGCCAAGCCGGGACGGCTAACTATGGCTACACCTTC.

This chain links TRBV2 with TRBJ2-1, with 9 bases identical to TRBD2. V gave up 6 bases and J gave up 8 bases; unmatched junction bases: 8. Per the germline V gene, CDR1 is SNHLY and CDR2 is FYNNEI. This CDR3 has 14 residues. CDR3 bases: TGTGCCAGCAGGAATAGCGGGGGCGGGGATGAGCAGTTCTTC. This codes for CASRNSGGGDEQFF.

Points on this clone: Different DNA sequences within this sample yield the same CDR3. This chain joins TRBV5-1 and TRBJ1-1; D uncertain. The CDR3 loop spans 12 amino acids. Looked up from germline, CDR1 is SGHRS and CDR2 is YFSETQ. V lost 0 bases and J 5 bases, leaving 5 bases between the germline ends. The CDR3 sequence is CASSLVGTEAFF. In DNA, the CDR3 is TGCGCCAGCAGCTTGGTTGGGACTGAAGCTTTCTTT.

This clone showed up just a few times. The rearrangement links TRBV4-3 to TRBJ1-5, with no clear D. Germline V gives CDR1 LGHNA, CDR2 YSLEER. Trimming removed 0 bases from V and 9 bases from J, with 12 bases in between. The CDR3 is 14 amino acids. CDR3 amino acids: CASSQDGEVGPQHF. The CDR3 coding sequence is TGCGCCAGCAGCCAAGATGGGGAGGTCGGGCCCCAGCATTTT.

J is TRBJ2-2 and V is TRBV28, with a possible D match to TRBD1 (5 bases). This CDR3 comprises 16 residues. Between the trimmed V and J ends, which lost 6 bases and 1 base, there was a span of 15 bases. In germline, CDR1 is MDHEN, CDR2 SYDVKM. The CDR3 sequence is CASRPGWPRNTGELFF. CDR3 nucleotides: TGTGCCAGCAGGCCAGGGTGGCCGCGGAACACCGGGGAGCTGTTTTTT.

This chain uses TRBV10-3 with TRBJ1-1; TRBD1 matches 7 bases. The junction had 3 bases not matched to a gene; V was cut back by 2 bases and J by 9 bases. From germline, CDR1 is ENHRY and CDR2 SYGVKD. This CDR3 has 12 amino acids. CDR3 region: CAISEQQGKAFF. CDR3 DNA: TGTGCCATCAGTGAGCAACAGGGGAAAGCTTTCTTT.

The chain employs TRBV6-6 and TRBJ2-7; D tentatively fits TRBD1 or TRBD2 (5 bases each). The CDR3 spans 15 residues. Germline V gene data show CDR1 as MNHNY and CDR2 as SVGAGI (reference sequence). V lost 4 bases and J lost 0, with 13 bases in between. The CDR3 DNA reads as TGTGCCAGCAGTTCCCGGGACCGCCTCTCCTACGAGCAGTACTTC. It is translated as CASSSRDRLSYEQYF.

The chain employs TRBV30 and TRBJ2-1, with 12 nucleotides matching TRBD2. The trim removed 3 bases at V and 9 bases at J, leaving 0 bases unmatched. The CDR3 has 12 amino acids. The V gene's germline CDR1 is GTSNPN and CDR2 SVGIG (reference sequence). CDR3: CAWRLAGGEQFF. The CDR3 coding sequence is TGTGCCTGGAGACTAGCGGGGGGTGAGCAGTTCTTC.

The CDR3, as DNA: TGTGCCAGCAGCGTAGCAGCGGGGGACGGGGAGACCCAGTACTTC. It codes for CASSVAAGDGETQYF. The chain couples TRBV9 to TRBJ2-5; 8 bases line up with TRBD2. Unmatched junction bases numbered 6, after V lost 0 bases and J lost 5 bases. Germline V gene lookup returns CDR1 SGDLS and CDR2 YYNGEE. CDR3 size: 15 residues.

The chain has TRBV4-2 and TRBJ2-5; TRBD1 matches at 8 bases. V gave up 0 bases and J gave up 4 bases; unmatched junction bases: 4. In germline, CDR1 is LGHNA, CDR2 YNFKEQ. This CDR3 region has 15 residues. CDR3 residues: CASSQDRDRGETQYF. CDR3 in DNA: TGTGCCAGCAGCCAAGATCGAGACAGGGGAGAGACCCAGTACTTC.

This chain links TRBV2 with TRBJ2-3, with 10 bases lining up with TRBD2. Trimming removed 11 bases from V and 4 bases from J; junction bases left unmatched: 9. CDR3 length: 14 residues. Germline values: CDR1 SNHLY, CDR2 FYNNEI. The CDR3: CAAGPGLASDTQYF. CDR3 sequence (DNA): TGTGCCGCGGGGCCGGGACTAGCGTCAGATACGCAGTATTTT.

This clone was picked up a small number of times. CDR3 nucleotides: TGCGCCAGCAGCAAATCGGGACAATCGACTGAAGCTTTCTTT. Its protein is CASSKSGQSTEAFF. The chain carries TRBV5-1 and TRBJ1-1; maybe TRBD1 (6 bases). The CDR3 loop spans 14 amino acids. Trimming stripped 4 bases from V and 5 bases from J, with 15 bases between. From germline, CDR1 is SGHRS and CDR2 YFSETQ.

The chain joins TRBV5-6 to TRBJ1-4; 7 bases map to TRBD1. V lost 1 base and J lost 3; bases outside the gene matches: 6. This CDR3 comprises 16 residues. Germline V gene sequence: CDR1 SGHDT, CDR2 YYEEEE. CDR3: CASSLTGAQANEKLFF. In DNA form, the CDR3 reads TGTGCCAGCAGCTTGACAGGGGCGCAGGCTAATGAAAAACTGTTTTTT.

The chain links TRBV28 to TRBJ2-7; D is unclear. Germline-derived CDR1 and CDR2 are MDHEN and SYDVKM. V lost 8 bases and J 0 bases, leaving 8 bases between the germline ends. The CDR3 is 12 residues long. The CDR3 DNA is TGTGCCAGCGGTGACTTCTCCTACGAGCAGTACTTC. Protein: CASGDFSYEQYF.

The count of this clone is one. The chain joins TRBV20-1 to TRBJ2-3; D is undetermined. Germline V CDR1 and CDR2: DFQATT, SNEGSKA (reference sequence). The CDR3 runs 10 residues. The germline V and J ends were trimmed by 6 bases and 6 bases, with 7 bases remaining between them. CDR3 in DNA: TGCAGTGCCGTAATGGATACGCAGTATTTT. This gives the protein CSAVMDTQYF.

The chain joins TRBV30 to TRBJ2-5; D is perhaps TRBD1 (6 bases). The ends were cut back, 3 bases at V and 2 bases at J, with 16 bases in the middle. Germline loops: CDR1 GTSNPN, CDR2 SVGIG (reference sequence). CDR3 length: 15 amino acids. In DNA, the CDR3 is TGTGCCTGGAGAGTCGGGACACTCCAACAAGAGACCCAGTACTTC. It translates to CAWRVGTLQQETQYF.

The V call is TRBV28, the J call TRBJ1-6; TRBD1 matches 9 bases. Trimming took 5 bases from V and 10 from J; bases not matched to a gene: 9. Germline V gene lookup returns CDR1 MDHEN and CDR2 SYDVKM. The CDR3 is made up of 15 amino acids. The CDR3 loop reads CASSGYRGLASPLHF. The CDR3 DNA sequence: TGTGCCAGCAGTGGATACAGGGGGCTAGCGTCACCCCTCCACTTT.